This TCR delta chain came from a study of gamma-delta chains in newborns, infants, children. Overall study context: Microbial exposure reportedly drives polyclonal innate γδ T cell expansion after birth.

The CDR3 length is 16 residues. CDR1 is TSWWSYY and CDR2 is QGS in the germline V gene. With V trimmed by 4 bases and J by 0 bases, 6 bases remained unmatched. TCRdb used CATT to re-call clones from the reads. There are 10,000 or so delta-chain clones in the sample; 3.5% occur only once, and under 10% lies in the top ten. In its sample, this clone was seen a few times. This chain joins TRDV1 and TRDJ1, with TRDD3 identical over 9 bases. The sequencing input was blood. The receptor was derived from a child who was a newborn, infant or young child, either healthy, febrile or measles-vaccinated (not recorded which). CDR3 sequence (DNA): TGTGCTCTTGGGGGGCCACTGGGGGACGACACCGATAAACTCATCTTT. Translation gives CALGGPLGDDTDKLIF.